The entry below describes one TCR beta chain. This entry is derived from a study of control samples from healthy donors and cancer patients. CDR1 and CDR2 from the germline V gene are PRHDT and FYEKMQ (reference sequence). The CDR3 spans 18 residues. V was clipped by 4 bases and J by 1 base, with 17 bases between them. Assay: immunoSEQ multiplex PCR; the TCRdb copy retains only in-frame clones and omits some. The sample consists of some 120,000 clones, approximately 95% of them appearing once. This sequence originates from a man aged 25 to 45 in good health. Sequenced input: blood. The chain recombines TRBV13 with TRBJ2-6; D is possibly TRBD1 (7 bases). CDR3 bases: TGTGCCAGCAGCTGGGGACAGCCCGGGGGATCTGGGGCCAACGTCCTGACTTTC. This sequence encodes CASSWGQPGGSGANVLTF.